This TCR beta chain was sequenced in a study of vaccination and CD4 T cells after COVID-19. In the case of this clonotype: The target antigen is unknown.

Deletions cut 6 bases from V and 0 bases from J, with 6 bases between. This CDR3 has 13 amino acids. The V gene's germline CDR1 is MNHEY and CDR2 SMNVEV (reference sequence). Treatment: roughly ten-day PBMC culture with coronavirus spike peptide pools or control peptides (ViraFEST assay). An Oncomine TCR Beta short-read assay was used to sequence the DNA from cultured CD4+ T cells. TCRdb independently ran MiXCR on the PCR reads; one entry per CDR3 protein. The sample carries about 18,000 distinct CDR3 sequences, 45% to 60% recorded once. Sequenced: CD4+ T cells from blood, cultured in vitro. This clonotype originated in a human donor who had recovered from COVID-19. The chain is built from TRBV27 and TRBJ1-5; D uncertain. The CDR3 loop is CASSAYSNQPQHF. CDR3 sequence (DNA): TGTGCCAGCAGCGCATATAGCAATCAGCCCCAGCATTTT.